A single TCR beta chain is shown here with its context. The CDR3 has 15 amino acids. The V gene's germline CDR1 is SGHNT and CDR2 YYREEE (reference sequence). V was clipped by 3 bases and J by 4 bases, with 16 bases between them. This entry belongs to a study of blood T cell repertoires in COVID-19. At the level of the study: Specimens from acute and convalescent COVID-19 originated in the United States, Italy and Spain.

Two consecutive negative NP/OP PCR tests, clearance, or resolved symptoms defined Cohort 3 recovery. Clones were read by immunoSEQ multiplex PCR, and TCRdb kept only the in-frame ones, dropping some. The table shows around 270,000 clones, with 80% to 90% occurring only once. The sequenced sample consisted of PBMCs or T cells enriched from blood (not recorded which). The TCR originated in a woman between 25 and 40 years old who had recovered from COVID-19. This sequence joins TRBV5-4 and TRBJ1-1; D gene ambiguous. The CDR3 sequence is CASSSRGLGGTEAFF. The CDR3 nucleotides read TGTGCCAGCAGCTCCCGAGGGTTGGGTGGCACTGAAGCTTTCTTT.